These 4 T cell receptor beta chains came from one sample sequenced in a study of OX40 agonist ivuxolimab in advanced cancers. Sequencing was performed with immunoSEQ multiplex PCR; in TCRdb, only in-frame clones are kept and a portion is missing. The profile shows approximately 89,000 clones, roughly 88% of them singletons. The sequencing used CD4+ or CD8+ T cells sorted from blood, collected in a trial of the OX40 agonist ivuxolimab. Receptors were obtained from an adult with an advanced solid tumor such as melanoma, head and neck, liver or kidney cancer.

The chain recombines TRBV28 with TRBJ2-7; D unclear. Germline CDR1 is MDHEN and CDR2 is SYDVKM. This CDR3 is built from 11 residues. With 8 bases removed from V and 4 bases from J, the gap between germline ends came to 9 bases. CDR3: CASQRLYEQYF. The CDR3 bases are TGTGCCAGCCAGAGGTTGTACGAGCAGTACTTC.

The rearrangement uses TRBV6-5 and TRBJ1-1, with D unresolved. The length of the CDR3 is 15 residues. The germline CDR1 and CDR2 sequences are MNHEY and SVGAGI. Trimming pared 6 bases from V and 1 base from J, leaving 15 bases between. CDR3 loop: CASRARRRANTEAFF. CDR3 sequence (DNA): TGTGCCAGCAGAGCTCGGAGGCGGGCGAACACTGAAGCTTTCTTT.

The chain combines TRBV14 with TRBJ2-1; 8 nucleotides line up with TRBD2. CDR1 and CDR2 from the germline V gene are SGHDN and FVKESK. V lost 8 bases and J lost 2; bases outside the gene matches: 2. This CDR3 has 13 residues. CDR3 sequence (DNA): TGTGCCAGCGCTAGCGGGCCCTACAATGAGCAGTTCTTC. Translation gives CASASGPYNEQFF.

This clone was counted a few times. This chain links TRBV19 with TRBJ1-5; TRBD1 matches 9 bases. V shed 4 bases, J shed 5 bases, and the junction held 9 bases outside the gene matches. The CDR3 loop spans 16 amino acids. Germline V gene data show CDR1 as LNHDA and CDR2 as SQIVND (reference sequence). In nucleotides, the CDR3 is TGTGCCAGTAGTAGAAACCGGGACAGGGACCATCAGCCCCAGCATTTT. It yields the protein CASSRNRDRDHQPQHF.